This T cell receptor (beta chain) is drawn from a study of cytomegalovirus exposure and HLA in healthy donors. The wider study: Within the Caucasian-associated ancestry cluster were around 81% of the approximately 400 genotyped donors.

This clone was observed a few times. Its antigen remains unidentified. The donors gave bone marrow, and they were healthy. Vbeta (60) and Jbeta (13) primers were used in the PCR. Sequencing was performed with immunoSEQ multiplex PCR; in TCRdb, only in-frame clones are kept and a portion is missing. Among some 170,000 clones listed, roughly 79% were seen once. The V gene end was trimmed by 3 bases and the J gene end by 1 base; junction bases not matched to a gene: 5. The CDR3 is 16 residues long. CDR1 and CDR2 from the germline V gene are SGHDT and YYEEEE. Study-level points and caveats: The classifier reportedly diagnosed cytomegalovirus status with high sensitivity and specificity. HLA alleles showed associations with 15,000 to 20,000 TCR beta sequences in a later analysis, at a 0.05 false discovery rate.

The sequenced sample consisted of PBMCs. The chain uses TRBV5-6 and TRBJ2-1; 9 bases match TRBD1. The TCR comes from a man in his forties in good health and CMV-seropositive. CDR3 sequence: CASSSTGTGSYNEQFF. The CDR3 DNA reads as TGTGCCAGCAGCTCTACCGGGACAGGGTCCTACAATGAGCAGTTCTTC.